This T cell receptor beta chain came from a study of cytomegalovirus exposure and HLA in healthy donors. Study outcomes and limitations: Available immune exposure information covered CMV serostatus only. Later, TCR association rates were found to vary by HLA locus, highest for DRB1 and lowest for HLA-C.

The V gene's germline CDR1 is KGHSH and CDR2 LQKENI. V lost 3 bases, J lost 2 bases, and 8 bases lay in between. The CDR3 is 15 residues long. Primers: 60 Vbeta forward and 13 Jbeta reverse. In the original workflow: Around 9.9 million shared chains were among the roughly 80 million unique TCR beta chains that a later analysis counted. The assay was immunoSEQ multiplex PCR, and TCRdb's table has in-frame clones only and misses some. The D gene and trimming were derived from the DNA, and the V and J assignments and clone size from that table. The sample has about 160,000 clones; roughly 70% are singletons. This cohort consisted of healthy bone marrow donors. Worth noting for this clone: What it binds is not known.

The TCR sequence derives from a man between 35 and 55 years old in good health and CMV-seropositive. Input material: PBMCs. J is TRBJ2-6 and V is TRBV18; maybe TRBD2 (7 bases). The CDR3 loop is CASSPGGPGANVLTF. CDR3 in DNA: TGTGCCAGCTCACCGGGGGGGCCTGGGGCCAACGTCCTGACTTTC.